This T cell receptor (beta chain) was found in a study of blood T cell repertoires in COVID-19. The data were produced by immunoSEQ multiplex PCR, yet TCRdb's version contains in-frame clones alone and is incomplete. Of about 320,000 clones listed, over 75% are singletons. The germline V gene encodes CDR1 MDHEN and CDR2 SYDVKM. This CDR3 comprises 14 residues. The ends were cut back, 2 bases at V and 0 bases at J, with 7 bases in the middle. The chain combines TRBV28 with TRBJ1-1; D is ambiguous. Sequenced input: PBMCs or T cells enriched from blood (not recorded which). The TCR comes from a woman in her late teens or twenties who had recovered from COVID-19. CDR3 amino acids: CASSLEALNTEAFF. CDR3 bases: TGTGCCAGCAGTTTAGAGGCCCTGAACACTGAAGCTTTCTTT. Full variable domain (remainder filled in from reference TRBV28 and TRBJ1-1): DVKVTQSSRYLVKRTGEKVFLECVQDMDHENMFWYRQDPGLGLRLIYFSYDVKMKEKGDIPEGYSVSREKKERFSLILESASTNQTSMYLCASSLEALNTEAFFGQGTRLTVV.